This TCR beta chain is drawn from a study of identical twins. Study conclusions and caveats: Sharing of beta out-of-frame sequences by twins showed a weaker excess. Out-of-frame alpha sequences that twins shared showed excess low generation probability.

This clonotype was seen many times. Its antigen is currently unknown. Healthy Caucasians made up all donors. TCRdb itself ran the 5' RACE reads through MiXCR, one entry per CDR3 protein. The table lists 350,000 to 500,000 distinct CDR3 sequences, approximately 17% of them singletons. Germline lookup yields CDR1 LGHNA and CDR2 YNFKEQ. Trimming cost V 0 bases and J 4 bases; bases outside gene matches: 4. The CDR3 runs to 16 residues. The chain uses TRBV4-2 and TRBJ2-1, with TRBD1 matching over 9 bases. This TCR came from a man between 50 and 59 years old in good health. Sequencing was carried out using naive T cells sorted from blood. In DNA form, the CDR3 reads TGTGCCAGCAGCCAAGATCTAGGGACAGGGTACAATGAGCAGTTCTTC. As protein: CASSQDLGTGYNEQFF.